The entry below describes one TCR beta chain. Its target is not known. These data are taken from a study of shared clonotypes between healthy human individuals. Points from the study as a whole: Rarefaction gave evidence that sorted-subset sequencing remained incomplete despite large depth.

V shed 1 base, J shed 3 bases, and the junction held 4 bases outside the gene matches. The CDR3 has 15 residues. Germline V lookup: CDR1 WNHNN, CDR2 SYGVQD (reference sequence). Repertoires were generated with immunoSEQ multiplex PCR, while TCRdb's copy carries only in-frame clones and drops some. Of around 2,000,000 clones listed, 93% are singletons. Naivety among CD8 cells was defined by CD45RO negativity and positive CCR7 selection, thereby excluding terminally differentiated effector memory CD45RA+ cells. The material sequenced was naive CD8+ T cells from PBMCs. V is TRBV10-1 and J is TRBJ2-7; 9 positions match TRBD1. The clonotype comes from a young man in good health. Some clones in this sample may be carry-over from other donors' samples. The CDR3 loop reads CASSEYRDRDYEQYF. As DNA, the CDR3 is TGCGCCAGCAGTGAGTACCGGGACAGGGACTACGAGCAGTACTTC.